Sequencing of this TCR beta chain was carried out in a study of early T cells in non-severe SARS-CoV-2 infection. Whole-study context: With bulk RNA from unsorted whole blood as input, sequencing yielded unpaired chains. The study's findings and limits: Private and CD4 specificities were missed by VDJdb matching, which favored anti-spike CD8 responses.

Individual cDNA molecules received unique molecular identifiers. TCRdb re-called the 5' RACE reads with MiXCR, one entry per CDR3 protein. The sample lists around 49,000 distinct CDR3 sequences, roughly 10% seen once, with around a fifth in the top ten. This CDR3 contains 13 residues. CDR1 DFQATT and CDR2 SNEGSKA come from the germline V gene (reference sequence). Trimming pared 3 bases from V and 8 bases from J, leaving 13 bases between. Only a few counts were recorded for this clonotype. Its specificity is not known. Sequenced material: whole blood. The chain combines TRBV20-1 with TRBJ1-4; D is unresolved. The receptor was derived from an adult who was a healthcare worker with PCR-confirmed SARS-CoV-2 infection or an uninfected control (not recorded which). The CDR3 DNA follows: TGCAGTGCTAGGATGGGGAGCTGGGAAAAACTGTTTTTT. Translated: CSARMGSWEKLFF.